This T cell receptor beta chain was sequenced for a study of Graves' ophthalmopathy and Graves' hyperthyroidism. This clonotype was seen more than once but under ten times. Beta-chain TCR CDR3 regions were amplified from RNA transcripts. HTBI-primed RT-PCR formed the first round, and a multiplex PCR formed the second. TCRdb re-analysed the multiplex PCR reads in MiXCR, keeping a single row per CDR3 protein. Of 660,000 or so distinct CDR3 sequences listed, over 40% were seen once; the top ten hold 3.3%. This receptor was identified in an adult man with Graves' ophthalmopathy. The sample was peripheral blood.

CDR3 in DNA: TGTGCCAGCAGCTTTTGGCTAGGACCGCGAAATGGAAACACCATATATTTT. Translating it yields CASSFWLGPRNGNTIYF. The chain is built from TRBV5-6 and TRBJ1-3; D gene ambiguous. Germline values: CDR1 SGHDT, CDR2 YYEEEE. The length of the CDR3 is 17 residues. With 2 bases removed from V and 3 bases from J, the gap between germline ends came to 18 bases.